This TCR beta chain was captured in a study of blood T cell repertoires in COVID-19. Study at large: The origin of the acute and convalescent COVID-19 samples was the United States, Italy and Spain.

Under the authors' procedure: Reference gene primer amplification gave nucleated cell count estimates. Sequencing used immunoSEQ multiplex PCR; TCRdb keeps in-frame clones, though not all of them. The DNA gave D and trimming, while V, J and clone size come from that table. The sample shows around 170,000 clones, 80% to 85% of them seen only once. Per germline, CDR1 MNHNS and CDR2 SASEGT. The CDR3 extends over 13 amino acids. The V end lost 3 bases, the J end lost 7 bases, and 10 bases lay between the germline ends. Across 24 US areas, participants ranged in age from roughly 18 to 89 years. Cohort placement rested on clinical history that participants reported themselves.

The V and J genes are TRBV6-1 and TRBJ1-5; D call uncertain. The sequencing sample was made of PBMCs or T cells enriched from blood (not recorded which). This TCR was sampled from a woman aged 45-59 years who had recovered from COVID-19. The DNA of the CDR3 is TGTGCCAGCAGTGACGGTGAATGGCAGCCCCAGCATTTT. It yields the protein CASSDGEWQPQHF.